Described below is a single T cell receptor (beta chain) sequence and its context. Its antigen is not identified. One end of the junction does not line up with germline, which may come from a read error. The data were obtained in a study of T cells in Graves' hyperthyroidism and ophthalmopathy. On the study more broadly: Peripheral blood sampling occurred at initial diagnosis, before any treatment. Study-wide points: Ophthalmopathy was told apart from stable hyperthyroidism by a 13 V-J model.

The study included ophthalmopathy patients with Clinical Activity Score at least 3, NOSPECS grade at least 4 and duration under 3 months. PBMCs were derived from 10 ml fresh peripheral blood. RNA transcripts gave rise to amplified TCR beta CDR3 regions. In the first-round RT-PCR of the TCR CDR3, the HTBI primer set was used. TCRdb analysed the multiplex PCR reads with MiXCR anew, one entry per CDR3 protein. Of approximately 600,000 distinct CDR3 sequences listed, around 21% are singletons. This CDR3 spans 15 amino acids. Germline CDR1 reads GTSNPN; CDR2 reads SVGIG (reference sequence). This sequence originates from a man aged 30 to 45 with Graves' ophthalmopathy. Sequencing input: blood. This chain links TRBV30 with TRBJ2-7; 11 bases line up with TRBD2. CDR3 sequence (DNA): TGTGCCTGGGGTGTCGTACTAGCGGGAGTCTACGAGCAGTACTTC. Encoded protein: CAWGVVLAGVYEQYF.